This T cell receptor (beta chain) was sequenced for a study of T cells after posttransplantation cyclophosphamide. Broader study findings: TRB clonality was highly associated with recipient CMV seropositivity and reactivation. Skin or GI-infiltrating T cells shared few TRB sequences with blood. Donor CD8+ memory clones often dominated recipient blood repertoires at later times.

V was clipped by 6 bases and J by 6 bases, with 9 bases between them. Germline-derived CDR1 and CDR2 are MNHNY and SVGAGI (reference sequence). CDR3 length: 11 residues. With regard to this clone: Its antigen is unidentified.

Data came from immunoSEQ multiplex PCR; TCRdb stores just in-frame clones and leaves some out. The sample lists 50,000 to 60,000 clones, roughly 94% occurring once. The related graft donor's blood sample was taken on the day of bone marrow donation. Sequenced: PBMCs. The J gene is TRBJ2-7, the V gene TRBV6-6; TRBD2 is a possible D gene (5 bases). The sequence was obtained from a woman aged 25 to 39 in good health and a related stem cell transplant donor. Here the CDR3 DNA reads TGTGCCAGCAGCCCACGGGGCGAGCAGTACTTC. As protein: CASSPRGEQYF.